The 6 T cell receptor beta chains reported below all come from one sample, sequenced in a study of control samples from healthy donors and cancer patients. Generated by immunoSEQ multiplex PCR, the TCRdb table keeps only in-frame clones and is missing some. The data contain around 33,000 clones, 85% to 90% of them singletons. Sequencing was carried out using PBMCs. The source is a woman aged 40 to 55 with lung cancer.

The chain employs TRBV9 and TRBJ1-6, with 7 bases fitting TRBD1. J gave up 5 bases and V 2 bases, and 4 bases lay outside the gene matches. This CDR3 region has 15 residues. The germline V gene has CDR1 SGDLS and CDR2 YYNGEE. CDR3 sequence reads: CASSVSTGDNSPLHF. The CDR3 DNA reads as TGTGCCAGCAGCGTCTCAACAGGGGATAATTCACCCCTCCACTTT.

The chain uses TRBV5-4 and TRBJ1-2; D not resolved. This CDR3 spans 13 amino acids. V gave up 1 base and J gave up 5 bases, with 9 bases separating them. The germline V gene encodes CDR1 SGHNT and CDR2 YYREEE (reference sequence). The CDR3 DNA reads as TGTGCCAGCAGCTTGAACAGTGAATATGGCTACACCTTC. It is translated as CASSLNSEYGYTF.

CDR3 sequence: CASSPRGFEAFF. As DNA, the CDR3 is TGTGCCAGCAGTCCCAGGGGGTTTGAAGCTTTCTTT. The V and J genes are TRBV14 and TRBJ1-1; 7 bases align to TRBD1. The CDR3 totals 12 residues. V lost 6 bases to trimming and J lost 7 bases; unmatched junction nucleotides: 5. Looked up from germline, CDR1 is SGHDN and CDR2 is FVKESK.

The chain carries TRBV7-8 and TRBJ1-2; no clear D gene. Germline CDR1 and CDR2: SGHVS and FQNEAQ. There are 16 residues in the CDR3. Trimming took 3 bases from V and 7 from J, leaving 21 bases between them. DNA of the CDR3: TGTGCCAGCAGCTTGGCACCCTTTGGGCAGGCTGTTGGCTACACCTTC. It is translated as CASSLAPFGQAVGYTF.

The chain couples TRBV6-2 or TRBV6-3 to TRBJ2-7; 8 positions agree with TRBD1. The CDR3 sequence is 12 residues long. Germline assignment: CDR1 MNHEY and CDR2 SVGEGT. Germline trimming cut 5 bases from V and 10 bases from J; bases unmatched to any gene: 7. The CDR3 loop reads CASSNRDRPQYF. The DNA for the CDR3 is TGTGCCAGCAGTAACCGGGACAGGCCTCAGTACTTC.

The chain has TRBV7-6 and TRBJ1-4; D is possibly TRBD1 (5 bases). The CDR3 contains 16 residues. V shed 1 base and J shed 5 bases, with 14 bases lying between them. Germline CDR1 is SGHVS and CDR2 is FNYEAQ. In nucleotides, the CDR3 is TGTGCCAGCAGCTTAGAAGCGCGGGGCGCGAATGAAAAACTGTTTTTT. It yields the protein CASSLEARGANEKLFF.